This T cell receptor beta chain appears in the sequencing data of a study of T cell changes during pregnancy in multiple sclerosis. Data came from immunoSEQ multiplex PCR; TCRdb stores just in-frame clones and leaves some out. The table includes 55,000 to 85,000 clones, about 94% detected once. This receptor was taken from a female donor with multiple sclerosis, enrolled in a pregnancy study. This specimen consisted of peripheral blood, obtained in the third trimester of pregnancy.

The CDR3 sequence: CACSGGTRGEKLFF. CDR3 coding DNA: TGTGCCTGTTCCGGGGGGACCCGCGGTGAAAAACTGTTTTTT. This sequence joins TRBV30 and TRBJ1-4, with TRBD1 as a possible D gene (5 bases). The germline gives CDR1 GTSNPN, CDR2 SVGIG (reference sequence). V lost 6 bases to trimming and J lost 7 bases, with 18 bases between them. The length of the CDR3 is 14 residues.